These 17 T cell receptor beta chains share one sample of origin, sequenced in a study of CD8 T cells in ankylosing spondylitis. The antigens these receptors bind are not known. The study's findings and limits: Seemingly distinctive of ankylosing spondylitis blood was a TCR beta motif formed by eight highly homologous variants.

TCRdb processed the 5' RACE reads anew with MiXCR; each CDR3 protein has one entry. The repertoire holds 700,000 to 850,000 distinct CDR3 sequences, 12% seen once, with 0.51% in the top ten. The sample comprised blood, either unsorted or a sorted T cell fraction (not recorded which). All receptors derive from a male donor with ankylosing spondylitis.

This chain joins TRBV7-2 and TRBJ2-1; TRBD2 aligns across 14 bases. Germline-derived CDR1 and CDR2 are SGHTA and FQGNSA. CDR3 length: 15 residues. V dropped 10 bases and J dropped 2; count of bases not matched to a gene: 4. The CDR3 region is CATGLAGGTYNEQFF. The CDR3 DNA is TGTGCCACCGGACTAGCGGGGGGTACCTACAATGAGCAGTTCTTC.

CDR3 loop: CATSKVATEAFF. The DNA for the CDR3 is TGTGCCACCAGCAAGGTCGCAACTGAAGCTTTCTTT. This chain joins TRBV15 and TRBJ1-1, with D uncertain. V lost 4 bases and J lost 5, with 8 bases in between. This CDR3 contains 12 residues. Germline CDR1 and CDR2: LNHNV and YYDKDF (reference sequence).

This clonotype was observed at least ten times. CDR3: CASSRGEPDTQYF. The CDR3 DNA sequence: TGTGCCAGCAGCCGGGGGGAGCCAGATACGCAGTATTTT. The chain joins TRBV7-2 to TRBJ2-3, with 7 bases that match TRBD2. V gave up 5 bases and J gave up 4 bases; unmatched junction bases: 3. Germline values: CDR1 SGHTA, CDR2 FQGNSA. This CDR3 has 13 amino acids.

The V and J genes are TRBV4-2 and TRBJ2-3, with D possibly matching TRBD2 (6 bases). The CDR3 loop spans 14 amino acids. Per germline, CDR1 LGHNA and CDR2 YNFKEQ. The V end was cut by 3 bases, the J end by 6 bases, with 13 bases between. The DNA of the CDR3 is TGTGCCAGCAGCCATTCCCTAGCGTTCGATACGCAGTATTTT. It encodes CASSHSLAFDTQYF.

This clonotype was counted only a few times. V is TRBV3-1 and J is TRBJ2-3, with D possibly TRBD2 on 6 matching bases. Germline CDR1 and CDR2: LGHDT and YNNKEL (reference sequence). Trimming removed 2 bases from V and 11 bases from J, with 14 bases in between. The CDR3 spans 13 residues. CDR3 nucleotide sequence: TGTGCCAGCAGCCAACTGGGAGGTTTAGGGCAGTATTTT. Translated: CASSQLGGLGQYF.

This clonotype was counted many times. This chain uses TRBV10-3 with TRBJ2-5; possible D gene TRBD2, 5 bases. The CDR3 is 12 amino acids. The V end lost 8 bases, the J end lost 5 bases, and 12 bases lay between the germline ends. Germline CDR1 reads ENHRY; CDR2 reads SYGVKD. CDR3 sequence: CAIGGDGETQYF. The CDR3 DNA is TGTGCCATCGGAGGAGACGGCGAGACCCAGTACTTC.

This clonotype was counted many times. V usage is TRBV9 and J usage is TRBJ1-1; D is unresolved. CDR3 length equals 12 residues. CDR1 is SGDLS and CDR2 is YYNGEE in the germline V gene. V lost 5 bases, J lost 0 bases, and 5 bases lay in between. DNA of the CDR3: TGTGCCAGCAGTCACATGAACACTGAAGCTTTCTTT. This encodes CASSHMNTEAFF.

This clonotype was recorded many times. The chain is built from TRBV12-3 or TRBV12-4 and TRBJ2-7; no reliable D call. The V end was cut by 1 base, the J end by 4 bases, with 5 bases between. This CDR3 region has 12 residues. CDR3 bases: TGTGCCAGCAGTTTAGGAAAGTACGAGCAGTACTTC. Translating it yields CASSLGKYEQYF.

The chain is built from TRBV20-1 and TRBJ2-1; D perhaps matches TRBD1 (6 bases). CDR1 and CDR2 from the germline V gene are DFQATT and SNEGSKA (reference sequence). With 5 bases removed from V and 0 bases from J, the gap between germline ends came to 11 bases. The CDR3 consists of 14 residues. Written as DNA, the CDR3 is TGCAGTGCTGGCCTGGGGGCCTCCTACAATGAGCAGTTCTTC. Protein product: CSAGLGASYNEQFF.

The table lists this clonotype with a few counts. This chain connects TRBV5-1 to TRBJ2-2, with D hard to call. The CDR3 extends over 16 amino acids. The germline gives CDR1 SGHRS, CDR2 YFSETQ. V was trimmed by 5 bases and J by 0 bases, leaving 14 bases between them. For the CDR3, the DNA is TGCGCCAGCAGGGAAGGAGTGTTCGCGAACACCGGGGAGCTGTTTTTT. It codes for CASREGVFANTGELFF.

The chain combines TRBV20-1 with TRBJ2-3, with D perhaps TRBD2 (5 bases). Germline CDR1 DFQATT, CDR2 SNEGSKA (reference sequence). The CDR3 sequence is 14 residues long. Trimming took 6 bases from V and 0 from J, leaving 13 bases between them. The CDR3 loop is CSAPRAYSTDTQYF. The CDR3, as DNA: TGCAGTGCCCCGAGGGCCTACAGCACAGATACGCAGTATTTT.

This clonotype was seen ten or more times. This rearrangement joins TRBV10-3 to TRBJ1-1; no clear D gene. Germline-derived CDR1 and CDR2 are ENHRY and SYGVKD. The length of the CDR3 is 13 residues. Trimming left V 10 bases short and J 1 base short, with 13 bases between. CDR3 coding DNA: TGTGCCACCACCCGGGAGCCGAACACTGAAGCTTTCTTT. It encodes CATTREPNTEAFF.

The V and J genes are TRBV5-1 and TRBJ2-5, with 10 nucleotides matching TRBD2. Per the germline V gene, CDR1 is SGHRS and CDR2 is YFSETQ. This CDR3 contains 15 residues. V gave up 0 bases and J gave up 4 bases; unmatched junction bases: 3. The CDR3 region is CASSLVASGGETQYF. The CDR3 nucleotides are TGCGCCAGCAGCTTGGTTGCTAGCGGGGGAGAGACCCAGTACTTC.

This clonotype was picked up many times. V gene TRBV29-1 combines with J gene TRBJ2-3; 7 nucleotides align to TRBD1. The CDR3 runs to 12 residues. After removal of 7 bases from V and 4 bases from J, the junction contained 5 bases not matched to a gene. The germline V gene has CDR1 SQVTM and CDR2 ANQGSEA. In DNA, the CDR3 is TGCAGCGGTTACAGGGGTTCAGATACGCAGTATTTT. Translation: CSGYRGSDTQYF.

V usage is TRBV20-1 and J usage is TRBJ2-2; D remains ambiguous. From germline, CDR1 is DFQATT and CDR2 SNEGSKA (reference sequence). The V gene lost 6 bases and the J gene lost 2 bases, with 13 bases spanning the gap. This CDR3 has 14 residues. CDR3 residues: CSATPDQNTGELFF. CDR3 bases: TGCAGTGCCACACCGGACCAAAACACCGGGGAGCTGTTTTTT.

This clonotype was counted ten times or more. The V gene is TRBV7-2, the J gene TRBJ2-7; maybe TRBD1 (5 bases). This CDR3 has 14 amino acids. V lost 0 bases to trimming and J lost 0 bases, with 6 bases between them. CDR1 is SGHTA and CDR2 is FQGNSA in the germline V gene. CDR3 nucleotides: TGTGCCAGCAGCTTAGCAAGGGGCTCCTACGAGCAGTACTTC. Its translation is CASSLARGSYEQYF.

This clonotype was detected a few times. This sequence joins TRBV20-1 and TRBJ1-5, with 7 bases aligning to TRBD1. J lost 6 bases, V lost 6 bases, and 8 bases had no gene match. The CDR3 sequence is 13 residues long. Germline CDR1 and CDR2: DFQATT and SNEGSKA (reference sequence). CDR3 nucleotides: TGCAGTGCGTCGACAGGGCCTCCTCAGCCCCAGCATTTT. Translated, it gives CSASTGPPQPQHF.